This is a list of T cell receptor beta chains from one sample in a study of long-term antiretroviral therapy in people with HIV. TCRdb's table, derived via immunoSEQ multiplex PCR, lists solely in-frame clones and lacks some. The sample has about 43,000 clones, around 86% seen once; the top ten hold around 5.1%. The specimen was unsorted PBMCs, collected 0.1 years before starting antiretroviral therapy. The receptor set was obtained from a woman in her 50s with HIV. Each CDR3 is given with its conserved first and last residue. A D gene is named only where the DNA matches it firmly. The size of a clone is reported for some rows only, either as once, few or many, or as a class for expanded clones.

clone size,V gene,J gene,D gene,CDR3 DNA,CDR3 protein
-,TRBV4-3,TRBJ1-1,-,TGCGCCAGCAGCCAGACAGGGAACACTGAAGCTTTCTTT,CASSQTGNTEAFF
-,TRBV5-8,TRBJ1-5,-,TGTGCCAGCGCAGCCCAATATAGCAATCAGCCCCAGCATTTT,CASAAQYSNQPQHF
-,TRBV2,TRBJ1-4,-,TGTGCCAGCAGGTCCAGTAATGAAAAACTGTTTTTT,CASRSSNEKLFF
-,TRBV10-3,TRBJ2-7,TRBD1,TGTGCCATCAGCGGGACAGGGGCCCCCTACGAGCAGTACTTC,CAISGTGAPYEQYF
-,TRBV20-1,TRBJ2-7,-,TGCAGTGCTAGTCTGGGGACCGAGCAGTACTTC,CSASLGTEQYF
-,TRBV9,TRBJ1-5,TRBD1,TGTGCCAGCAGCGTAGGACAGGGAAGGGGCCAGCCCCAGCATTTT,CASSVGQGRGQPQHF
-,TRBV4-2,TRBJ2-5,TRBD2,TGTGCCAGTAGCGGGGGCGTGAGAGAGACCCAGTACTTC,CASSGGVRETQYF
-,TRBV27,TRBJ1-5,-,TGTGCCAGCAGTTACAGCAGGTCCGAGCAGCCCCAGCATTTT,CASSYSRSEQPQHF
-,TRBV27,TRBJ2-7,-,TGTGCCAGCAGCTTTTATTCACCCAGCGCCTACGAGCAGTACTTC,CASSFYSPSAYEQYF
-,TRBV15,TRBJ1-1,-,TGTGCCACCAGCAGGCTGGGGGGGACTGAAGCTTTCTTT,CATSRLGGTEAFF
-,TRBV4-3,TRBJ2-3,TRBD2,TGCGCCAGCAGCCAAGGGGGGACTAGTGCAGATACGCAGTATTTT,CASSQGGTSADTQYF
-,TRBV7-8,TRBJ1-5,-,TGTGCCAGCAGCTTAGAGCAGAATCAGCCCCAGCATTTT,CASSLEQNQPQHF
-,TRBV5-1,TRBJ1-5,TRBD1,TGCGCCAGCAGCGAGACAGGGGATAGCAATCAGCCCCAGCATTTT,CASSETGDSNQPQHF
-,TRBV5-4,TRBJ2-3,TRBD1,TGTGCCAGCAGCCCTGGAGGAGCGGACAGGGGTCCCACAGATACGCAGTATTTT,CASSPGGADRGPTDTQYF
-,TRBV9,TRBJ2-1,-,TGTGCCAGCAGCAAGGGCCAGGGCCACAATGAGCAGTTCTTC,CASSKGQGHNEQFF
-,TRBV7-2,TRBJ1-2,-,TGTGCCAGCAGCTTAGGCCCGGGACAAGGCTATGGCTACACCTTC,CASSLGPGQGYGYTF
-,TRBV4-3,TRBJ1-1,-,TGCGCCAGCAGCCAAGAATTATCTGGGTTACCCCTAAGGGACACTGAAGCTTTCTTT,CASSQELSGLPLRDTEAFF
-,TRBV2,TRBJ2-3,TRBD2,TGTGCCAGCAGTGTTGGGGGGGGCACAGATACGCAGTATTTT,CASSVGGGTDTQYF
-,TRBV11-3,TRBJ2-2,TRBD1,TGTGCCAGCAGCGGACAGGGGGGACCCACCGGGGAGCTGTTTTTT,CASSGQGGPTGELFF
few,TRBV6-5,TRBJ1-2,-,TGTGCCAGCAGACGGGACTCTCGAGCCGGGGGCTACACCTTC,CASRRDSRAGGYTF
-,TRBV5-1,TRBJ1-1,-,TGCGCCAGCAGCTTGGAGACCTTGAACACTGAAGCTTTCTTT,CASSLETLNTEAFF
-,TRBV5-1,TRBJ2-1,-,TGCGCCAGCAGCTTACAGTACAATGAGCAGTTCTTC,CASSLQYNEQFF
-,TRBV19,TRBJ2-3,TRBD2,TGTGCCAGTAGTATGAGGCGGGGGAGAGATACGCAGTATTTT,CASSMRRGRDTQYF
-,TRBV7-2,TRBJ2-1,-,TGTGCCAGCAGCTTAGTGTATCGGGGGGCCAATGAGCAGTTCTTC,CASSLVYRGANEQFF
-,TRBV6-6,TRBJ2-1,TRBD2,TGTGCCAGCAGCCCCACTCGGGGGGTTGAGCAGTTCTTC,CASSPTRGVEQFF
-,TRBV4-1,TRBJ1-1,-,TGCGCCAGCAGCCCCTTCGGGACCGGGGAGATCTCTGAAGCTTTCTTT,CASSPFGTGEISEAFF
-,TRBV14,TRBJ1-6,-,TGTGCCAGCAGCCCCCGAGGCAGGGGAGGCTATAATTCACCCCTCCACTTT,CASSPRGRGGYNSPLHF
-,TRBV5-5,TRBJ2-7,TRBD2,TGTGCCAGCAGCTTCGGGGGGTCCTACGAGCAGTACTTC,CASSFGGSYEQYF
-,TRBV7-9,TRBJ2-3,TRBD2,TGTGCCAGCAGCATCCGCCTAGCGGGGGGGAATACGCAGTATTTT,CASSIRLAGGNTQYF
-,TRBV5-4,TRBJ2-7,-,TGTGCCAGCAGCTTGGCCTCTGGGTACGAGCAGTACTTC,CASSLASGYEQYF
once,TRBV10-2,TRBJ1-2,-,TGCGCCAGCAGTCCACCTAACTATGGCTACACCTTC,CASSPPNYGYTF
-,TRBV10-3,TRBJ2-7,-,TGTGCCATCAGCGGGACGGCCTCCTACGAGCAGTACTTC,CAISGTASYEQYF
-,TRBV14,TRBJ1-2,-,TGTGCCAGCAGCCCCATGAGGGTTTATGGCTACACCTTC,CASSPMRVYGYTF
-,TRBV7-9,TRBJ1-1,-,TGTGCCAGCAGCTTCGGACAGTTGAACACTGAAGCTTTCTTT,CASSFGQLNTEAFF
-,TRBV4-1,TRBJ2-5,-,TGCGCCAGCAGCCAAGATATCGGGAAACCCCAGTACTTC,CASSQDIGKPQYF
few,TRBV7-6,TRBJ2-2,-,TGTGCCAGCAGCTTAAAGGGGGGCACCGGGGAGCTGTTTTTT,CASSLKGGTGELFF
few,TRBV2,TRBJ1-6,-,TGTGCCAGCAGTCGGATCCGACTGAATAATTCACCCCTCCACTTT,CASSRIRLNNSPLHF
-,TRBV5-8,TRBJ2-2,-,TGTGCCAGCAGACGGGGGTACGGCACCGGGGAGCTGTTTTTT,CASRRGYGTGELFF
-,TRBV7-9,TRBJ2-2,-,TGTGCCAGCAGCGACAGCCGACAAAAGAACACCGGGGAGCTGTTTTTT,CASSDSRQKNTGELFF